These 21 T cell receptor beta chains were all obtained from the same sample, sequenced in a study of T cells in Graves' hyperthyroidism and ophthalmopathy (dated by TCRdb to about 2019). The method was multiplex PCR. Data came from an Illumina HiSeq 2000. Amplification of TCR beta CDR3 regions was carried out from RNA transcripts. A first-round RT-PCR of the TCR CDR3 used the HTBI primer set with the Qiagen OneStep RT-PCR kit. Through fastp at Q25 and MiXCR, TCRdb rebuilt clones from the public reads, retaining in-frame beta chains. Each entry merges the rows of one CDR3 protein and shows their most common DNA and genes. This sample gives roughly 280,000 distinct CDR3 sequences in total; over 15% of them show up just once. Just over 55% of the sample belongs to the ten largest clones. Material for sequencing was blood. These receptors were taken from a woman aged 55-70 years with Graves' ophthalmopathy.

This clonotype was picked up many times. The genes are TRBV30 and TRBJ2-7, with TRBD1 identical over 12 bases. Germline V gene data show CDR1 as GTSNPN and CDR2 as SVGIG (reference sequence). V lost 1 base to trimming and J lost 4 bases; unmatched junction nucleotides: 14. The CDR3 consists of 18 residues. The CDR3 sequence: CAWSEPGTGGAMGYEQYF. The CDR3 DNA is TGTGCCTGGAGTGAACCCGGGACAGGGGGCGCGATGGGATACGAGCAGTACTTC. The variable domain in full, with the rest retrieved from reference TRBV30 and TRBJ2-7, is SQTIHQWPATLVQPVGSPLSLECTVEGTSNPNLYWYRQAAGRGLQLLFYSVGIGQISSEVPQNLSASRPQDRQFILSSKKLLLSDSGFYLCAWSEPGTGGAMGYEQYFGPGTRLTVT.

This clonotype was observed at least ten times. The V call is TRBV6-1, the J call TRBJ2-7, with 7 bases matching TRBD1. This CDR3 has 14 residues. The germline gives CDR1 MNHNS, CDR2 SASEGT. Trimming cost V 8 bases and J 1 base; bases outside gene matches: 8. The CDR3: CASGSTGVSYEQYF. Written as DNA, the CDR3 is TGTGCCAGCGGGAGTACAGGGGTTTCCTACGAGCAGTACTTC.

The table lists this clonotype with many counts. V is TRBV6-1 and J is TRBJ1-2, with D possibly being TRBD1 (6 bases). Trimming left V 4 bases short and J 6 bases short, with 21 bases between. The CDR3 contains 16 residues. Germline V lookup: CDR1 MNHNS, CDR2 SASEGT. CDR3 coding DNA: TGTGCCAGCAGTGCAATAACATCTAGGGACATTCATGGCTACACCTTC. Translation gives CASSAITSRDIHGYTF.

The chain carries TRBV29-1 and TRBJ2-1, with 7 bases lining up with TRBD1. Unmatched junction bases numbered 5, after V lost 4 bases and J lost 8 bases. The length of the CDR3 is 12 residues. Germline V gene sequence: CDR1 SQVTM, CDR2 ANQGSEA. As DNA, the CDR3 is TGCAGCGTTGGAGGGACAGACGATGAGCAGTTCTTC. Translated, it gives CSVGGTDDEQFF.

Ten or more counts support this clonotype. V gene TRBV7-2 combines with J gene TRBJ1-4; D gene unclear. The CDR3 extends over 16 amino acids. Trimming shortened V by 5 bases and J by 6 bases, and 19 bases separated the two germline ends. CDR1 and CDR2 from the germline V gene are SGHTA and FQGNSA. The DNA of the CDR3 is TGTGCCAGCAGCCGCCGGGCGGGTGTTCAGGATGAAAAACTGTTTTTT. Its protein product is CASSRRAGVQDEKLFF.

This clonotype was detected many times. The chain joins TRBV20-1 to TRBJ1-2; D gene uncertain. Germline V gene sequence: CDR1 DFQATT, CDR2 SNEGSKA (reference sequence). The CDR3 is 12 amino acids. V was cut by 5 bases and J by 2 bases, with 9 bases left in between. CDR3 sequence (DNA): TGCAGTGCTCGGGTTCAGAACTATGGCTACACCTTC. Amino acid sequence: CSARVQNYGYTF.

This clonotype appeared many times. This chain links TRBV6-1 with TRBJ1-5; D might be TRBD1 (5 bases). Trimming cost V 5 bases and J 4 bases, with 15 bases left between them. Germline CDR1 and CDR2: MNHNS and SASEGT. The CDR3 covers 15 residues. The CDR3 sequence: CASSSVGGRNQPQHF. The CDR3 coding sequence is TGTGCCAGCAGTTCCGTTGGGGGAAGGAATCAGCCCCAGCATTTT.

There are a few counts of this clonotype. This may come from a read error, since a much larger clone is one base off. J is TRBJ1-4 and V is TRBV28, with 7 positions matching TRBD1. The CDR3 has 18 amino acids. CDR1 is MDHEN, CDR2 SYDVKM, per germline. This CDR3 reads CANSFRSDRRLADEKLFF. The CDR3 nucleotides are TGTGCCAACAGTTTCCGATCGGACAGGAGACTAGCAGATGAAAAACTGTTTTTT.

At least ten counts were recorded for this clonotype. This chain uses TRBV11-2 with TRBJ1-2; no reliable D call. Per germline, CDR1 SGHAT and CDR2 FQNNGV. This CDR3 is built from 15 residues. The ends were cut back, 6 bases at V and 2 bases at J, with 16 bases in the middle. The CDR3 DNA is TGTGCCAGCAGTTCCACCCTCCGGAAGAACTATGGCTACACCTTC. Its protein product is CASSSTLRKNYGYTF.

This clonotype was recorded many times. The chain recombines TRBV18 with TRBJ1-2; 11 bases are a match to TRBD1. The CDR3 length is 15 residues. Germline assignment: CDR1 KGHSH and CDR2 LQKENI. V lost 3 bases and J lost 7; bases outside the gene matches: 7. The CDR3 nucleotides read TGTGCCAGCTCACCGGGCGGACAGGGGGCGAGTGGCTACACCTTC. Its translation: CASSPGGQGASGYTF. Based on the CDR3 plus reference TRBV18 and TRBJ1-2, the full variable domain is NAGVMQNPRHLVRRRGQEARLRCSPMKGHSHVYWYRQLPEEGLKFMVYLQKENIIDESGMPKERFSAEFPKEGPSILRIQQVVRGDSAAYFCASSPGGQGASGYTFGSGTRLTVV.

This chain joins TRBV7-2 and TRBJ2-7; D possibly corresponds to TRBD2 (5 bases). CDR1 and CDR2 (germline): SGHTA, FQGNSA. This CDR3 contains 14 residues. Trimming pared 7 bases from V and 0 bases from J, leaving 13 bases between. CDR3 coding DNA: TGTGCCAGCAAAGGGCTAGCCAACTCCTACGAGCAGTACTTC. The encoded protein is CASKGLANSYEQYF.

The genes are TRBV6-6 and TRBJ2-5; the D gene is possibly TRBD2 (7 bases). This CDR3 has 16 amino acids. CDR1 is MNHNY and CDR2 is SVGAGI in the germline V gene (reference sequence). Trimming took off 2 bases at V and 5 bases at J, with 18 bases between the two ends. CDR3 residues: CASSYRLGGRGETQYF. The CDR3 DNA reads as TGTGCCAGCAGTTACCGGTTAGGAGGGAGGGGGGAGACCCAGTACTTC.

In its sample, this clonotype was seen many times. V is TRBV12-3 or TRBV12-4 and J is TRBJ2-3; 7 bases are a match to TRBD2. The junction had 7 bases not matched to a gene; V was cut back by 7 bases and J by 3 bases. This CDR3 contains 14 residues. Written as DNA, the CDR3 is TGTGCCAGCAACGATAGGACTAGAACAGATACGCAGTATTTT. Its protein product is CASNDRTRTDTQYF.

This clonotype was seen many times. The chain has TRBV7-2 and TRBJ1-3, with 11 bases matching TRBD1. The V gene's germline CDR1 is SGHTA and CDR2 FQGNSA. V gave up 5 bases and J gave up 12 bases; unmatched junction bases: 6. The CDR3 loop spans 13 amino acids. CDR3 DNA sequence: TGTGCCAGCAGCCTTGGACAGGGGGCAGTCATATATTTT. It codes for CASSLGQGAVIYF.

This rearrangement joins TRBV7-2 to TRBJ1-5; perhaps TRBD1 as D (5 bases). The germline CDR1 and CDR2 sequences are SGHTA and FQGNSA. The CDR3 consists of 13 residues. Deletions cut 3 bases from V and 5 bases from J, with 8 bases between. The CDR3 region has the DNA TGTGCCAGCAGCTTTCGGGGGGATCAGCCCCAGCATTTT. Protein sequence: CASSFRGDQPQHF.

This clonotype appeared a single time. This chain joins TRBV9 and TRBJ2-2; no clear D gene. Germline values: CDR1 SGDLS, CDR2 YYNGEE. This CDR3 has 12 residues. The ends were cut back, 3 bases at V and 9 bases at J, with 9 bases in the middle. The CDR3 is CASSEPRRELFF. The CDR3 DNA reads TGTGCCAGCAGCGAGCCCCGGAGGGAGCTGTTTTTT. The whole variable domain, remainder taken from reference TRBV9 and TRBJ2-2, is DSGVTQTPKHLITATGQRVTLRCSPRSGDLSVYWYQQSLDQGLQFLIQYYNGEERAKGNILERFSAQQFPDLHSELNLSSLELGDSALYFCASSEPRRELFFGEGSRLTVL.

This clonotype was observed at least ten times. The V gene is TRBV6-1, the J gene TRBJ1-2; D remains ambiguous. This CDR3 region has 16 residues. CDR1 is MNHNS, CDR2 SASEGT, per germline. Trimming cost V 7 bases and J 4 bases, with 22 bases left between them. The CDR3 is CASKEPRGRGSYGYTF. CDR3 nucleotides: TGTGCCAGCAAGGAACCCCGGGGTAGAGGTTCCTATGGCTACACCTTC.

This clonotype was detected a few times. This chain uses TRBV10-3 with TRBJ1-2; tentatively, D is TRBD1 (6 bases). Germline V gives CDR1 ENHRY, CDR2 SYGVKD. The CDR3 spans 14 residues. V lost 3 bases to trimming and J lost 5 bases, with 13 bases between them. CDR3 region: CAISEDTGNYGYTF. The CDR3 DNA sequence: TGTGCCATCAGTGAAGATACAGGGAATTATGGCTACACCTTC.

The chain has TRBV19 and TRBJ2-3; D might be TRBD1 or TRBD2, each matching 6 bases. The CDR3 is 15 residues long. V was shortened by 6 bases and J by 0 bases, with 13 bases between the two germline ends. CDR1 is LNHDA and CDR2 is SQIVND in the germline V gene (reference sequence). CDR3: CASRTVGGSTDTQYF. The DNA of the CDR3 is TGTGCCAGTAGAACAGTGGGGGGCAGCACAGATACGCAGTATTTT.

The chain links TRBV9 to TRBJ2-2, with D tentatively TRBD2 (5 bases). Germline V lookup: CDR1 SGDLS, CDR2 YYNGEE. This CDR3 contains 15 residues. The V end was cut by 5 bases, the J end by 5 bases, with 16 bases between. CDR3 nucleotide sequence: TGTGCCAGCAGTCCCCGCCTAGCACCGACCGGGGAGCTGTTTTTT. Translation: CASSPRLAPTGELFF.

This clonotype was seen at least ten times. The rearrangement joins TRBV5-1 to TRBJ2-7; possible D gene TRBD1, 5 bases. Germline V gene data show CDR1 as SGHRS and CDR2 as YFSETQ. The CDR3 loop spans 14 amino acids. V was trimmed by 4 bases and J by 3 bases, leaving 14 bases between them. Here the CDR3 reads CASSVTGSDYEQYF. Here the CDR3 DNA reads TGCGCCAGCAGCGTAACAGGTTCGGACTACGAGCAGTACTTC.